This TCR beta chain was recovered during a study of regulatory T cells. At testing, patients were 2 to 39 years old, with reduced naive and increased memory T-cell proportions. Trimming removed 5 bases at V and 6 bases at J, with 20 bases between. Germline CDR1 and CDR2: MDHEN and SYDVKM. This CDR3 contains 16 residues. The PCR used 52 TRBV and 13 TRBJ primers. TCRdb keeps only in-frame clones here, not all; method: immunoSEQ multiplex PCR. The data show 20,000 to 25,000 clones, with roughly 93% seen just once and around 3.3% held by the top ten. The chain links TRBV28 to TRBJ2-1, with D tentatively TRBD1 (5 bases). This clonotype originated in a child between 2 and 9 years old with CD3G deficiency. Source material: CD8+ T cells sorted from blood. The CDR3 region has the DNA TGTGCCAGCAGTCCGAAGGGCTACCAAGGGGTCAATGAGCAGTTCTTC. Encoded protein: CASSPKGYQGVNEQFF.